A single sample is the source of the 15 T cell receptor beta chains below, sequenced in a study of T-cell memory formation after mild COVID-19. MiXCR was run by TCRdb on the 5' RACE reads, yielding one entry per CDR3 protein. This sample has 300,000 to 350,000 distinct CDR3 sequences, with more than 13% found just once. The sequencing input was PBMCs or a T cell subset sorted from them (not recorded which). These receptors all come from a man in his late teens or twenties who had mild COVID-19 (a few samples of this study predate the infection). Cell type and time point are not known.

This chain joins TRBV9 and TRBJ1-1; D call uncertain. There are 15 residues in the CDR3. The V end was cut by 0 bases, the J end by 4 bases, with 13 bases between. Per germline, CDR1 SGDLS and CDR2 YYNGEE. In DNA, the CDR3 is TGTGCCAGCAGCGTAGGTTCGCCGGGTAGCACTGAAGCTTTCTTT. It yields the protein CASSVGSPGSTEAFF. The whole variable domain, remainder taken from reference TRBV9 and TRBJ1-1, is DSGVTQTPKHLITATGQRVTLRCSPRSGDLSVYWYQQSLDQGLQFLIQYYNGEERAKGNILERFSAQQFPDLHSELNLSSLELGDSALYFCASSVGSPGSTEAFFGQGTRLTVV.

This clonotype has just a few counts. The chain links TRBV12-3 or TRBV12-4 to TRBJ2-5, with D possibly being TRBD1 or TRBD2 (5 bases each). CDR3 length: 13 amino acids. V was shortened by 6 bases and J by 2 bases, with 10 bases between the two germline ends. CDR3: CASSPEGQETQYF. The CDR3 DNA is TGTGCCAGCAGCCCTGAGGGGCAAGAGACCCAGTACTTC.

This clonotype showed up just a few times. The chain uses TRBV7-2 and TRBJ2-5; 9 bases line up with TRBD1. This CDR3 contains 14 residues. The V and J ends lost 2 bases and 5 bases, in that order; junction bases with no gene match: 3. Germline V gene data show CDR1 as SGHTA and CDR2 as FQGNSA. As DNA, the CDR3 is TGTGCCAGCAGCTTAAACAGGGGGCATGAGACCCAGTACTTC. It translates to CASSLNRGHETQYF.

The chain recombines TRBV4-1 with TRBJ2-5; 8 nucleotides match TRBD1. Germline CDR1 MGHRA, CDR2 YSYEKL. V dropped 4 bases and J dropped 4; count of bases not matched to a gene: 11. The CDR3 covers 16 residues. CDR3 region: CASSPKYRGVGETQYF. DNA for the CDR3: TGCGCCAGCAGCCCTAAATACAGGGGGGTAGGAGAGACCCAGTACTTC.

This clonotype was recorded many times. The chain employs TRBV3-1 and TRBJ2-4; 12 bases map to TRBD1. The CDR3 runs to 13 residues. Germline trimming cut 4 bases from V and 12 bases from J; bases unmatched to any gene: 4. The germline V gene has CDR1 LGHDT and CDR2 YNNKEL (reference sequence). In nucleotides, the CDR3 is TGTGCCAGCAGCCCGGGGACAGGGGGCTCTCAGTACTTC. Protein: CASSPGTGGSQYF.

The gene calls are TRBV20-1 and TRBJ1-2; no clear D gene. CDR1 and CDR2 from the germline V gene are DFQATT and SNEGSKA (reference sequence). CDR3 length: 13 amino acids. V gave up 0 bases and J gave up 0 bases, with 5 bases separating them. The CDR3: CSARDQANYGYTF. CDR3 DNA: TGCAGTGCTAGAGATCAGGCTAACTATGGCTACACCTTC.

V is TRBV4-1 and J is TRBJ2-3; no definite D call. The CDR3 is made up of 14 amino acids. Germline lookup yields CDR1 MGHRA and CDR2 YSYEKL. Trimming pared 0 bases from V and 0 bases from J, leaving 4 bases between. CDR3 nucleotides: TGCGCCAGCAGCCAAGAGAGTAGCACAGATACGCAGTATTTT. As protein: CASSQESSTDTQYF.

V is TRBV7-9 and J is TRBJ2-1; no clear D gene. Germline V CDR1 and CDR2: SEHNR, FQNEAQ (reference sequence). With 5 bases removed from V and 8 bases from J, the gap between germline ends came to 10 bases. This CDR3 spans 12 amino acids. CDR3 sequence reads: CASSRGGHEQFF. CDR3 in DNA: TGTGCCAGCAGCCGAGGTGGCCATGAGCAGTTCTTC.

The CDR3 loop reads CSVQRTGVATGELFF. The CDR3 bases are TGCAGCGTCCAACGGACAGGGGTAGCCACCGGGGAGCTGTTTTTT. V usage is TRBV29-1 and J usage is TRBJ2-2; 9 bases line up with TRBD1. CDR1 is SQVTM, CDR2 ANQGSEA, per germline. With 6 bases clipped from V and 4 bases from J, the junction kept 9 bases outside the gene matches. This CDR3 contains 15 residues.

This clonotype has a handful of counts. The genes are TRBV5-5 and TRBJ2-7, with D perhaps matching TRBD1 or TRBD2 (5 bases each). Trimming took 5 bases from V and 2 from J, leaving 14 bases between them. CDR1 and CDR2 (germline): SGHKS, YYEKEE (reference sequence). The CDR3 length is 14 residues. CDR3 sequence: CASSAGTFAYEQYV. CDR3 sequence (DNA): TGTGCCAGCAGTGCCGGGACCTTCGCCTACGAGCAGTACGTC.

This clonotype has only a few counts. V and J are TRBV9 and TRBJ2-3, with TRBD2 matching 15 bases. This CDR3 contains 21 residues. Trimming cost V 4 bases and J 1 base; bases outside gene matches: 16. CDR1 is SGDLS, CDR2 YYNGEE, per germline. This CDR3 is CASSQGLAGGPPVIGTDTQYF. The CDR3 DNA reads as TGTGCCAGCAGCCAGGGACTAGCGGGGGGCCCGCCGGTTATCGGCACAGATACGCAGTATTTT.

The rearrangement uses TRBV6-5 and TRBJ2-7; D might be TRBD1 (5 bases). From germline, CDR1 is MNHEY and CDR2 SVGAGI. V was shortened by 5 bases and J by 7 bases, with 24 bases between the two germline ends. The CDR3 runs to 16 residues. The CDR3 sequence is CASSTTSSTAFWEQYV. CDR3 in DNA: TGTGCCAGCAGTACGACAAGTTCGACAGCGTTCTGGGAGCAGTACGTC.

In this sample, this clonotype turned up many times. V gene TRBV4-1 combines with J gene TRBJ2-7; 10 bases are shared with TRBD1. Germline V gene lookup returns CDR1 MGHRA and CDR2 YSYEKL. CDR3 length: 15 amino acids. With 1 base clipped from V and 5 bases from J, the junction kept 5 bases outside the gene matches. CDR3 in amino acids: CASSQVGQGQNEQYF. CDR3 coding DNA: TGCGCCAGCAGCCAAGTGGGACAGGGGCAGAACGAGCAGTACTTC.

This clonotype appeared many times. This sequence joins TRBV19 and TRBJ1-1; D perhaps matches TRBD1 (6 bases). V gave up 0 bases and J gave up 0 bases, with 11 bases separating them. This CDR3 contains 16 residues. Germline CDR1 reads LNHDA; CDR2 reads SQIVND (reference sequence). The CDR3 coding sequence is TGTGCCAGTAGTATAGACTCCGGGACATTGAACACTGAAGCTTTCTTT. This gives the protein CASSIDSGTLNTEAFF.

V gene TRBV5-1 combines with J gene TRBJ1-1; D not certain. This CDR3 region has 14 residues. Trimming pared 0 bases from V and 1 base from J, leaving 7 bases between. CDR1 is SGHRS and CDR2 is YFSETQ in the germline V gene. CDR3 nucleotide sequence: TGCGCCAGCAGCTTGGTAAGCGAGAACACTGAAGCTTTCTTT. As protein: CASSLVSENTEAFF.